The 20 T cell receptor beta chains below come from one sample, sequenced in a study of regulatory T cells in long-lasting Graves disease. Time point defined: newly diagnosed GD, antithyroid drugs for less than 3 months. Extracted PBMC RNA gave rise to the TCR library. In building TCR beta libraries, iRepertoire HTBI primers were used together with Arm-PCR of CDR3 regions. TCRdb called the multiplex PCR reads again in MiXCR, with one record for every CDR3 protein. This repertoire shows approximately 470,000 distinct CDR3 sequences, 15% to 20% found once; its top ten account for 12%. Another study also made use of these data, one on T cells in Graves' hyperthyroidism and ophthalmopathy.

The specimen was peripheral blood mononuclear cells (PBMCs), collected at new diagnosis, from a patient treated with antithyroid drugs. The receptors shown here come from a man aged 40-49 years with Graves disease.

The gene calls are TRBV7-2 and TRBJ2-2; possibly TRBD1 or TRBD2 for D (5 bases each). The length of the CDR3 is 18 residues. V was shortened by 2 bases and J by 3 bases, with 19 bases between the two germline ends. Germline V gives CDR1 SGHTA, CDR2 FQGNSA. The CDR3 region has the DNA TGTGCCAGCAGCTTAAGGAGATTCGAGGGGAGCTACACCGGGGAGCTGTTTTTT. Its protein is CASSLRRFEGSYTGELFF.

The rearrangement uses TRBV19 and TRBJ1-5; TRBD1 aligns across 7 bases. Germline-derived CDR1 and CDR2 are LNHDA and SQIVND (reference sequence). Losses at the gene ends were 5 bases for V and 2 bases for J; bases not matched to a gene: 3. CDR3 length: 14 amino acids. CDR3 bases: TGTGCCAGTAGTCCGACAGGGCGCAATCAGCCCCAGCATTTT. The encoded protein is CASSPTGRNQPQHF.

This clonotype was seen at least ten times. The chain is built from TRBV28 and TRBJ2-5; 13 bases are a match to TRBD2. The CDR3 contains 16 residues. J lost 4 bases, V lost 5 bases, and 7 bases had no gene match. From germline, CDR1 is MDHEN and CDR2 SYDVKM. CDR3 residues: CASSPTGLAGRETQYF. The CDR3 nucleotides are TGTGCCAGCAGTCCCACGGGACTAGCGGGAAGAGAGACCCAGTACTTC.

This clonotype was counted a few times. The chain couples TRBV28 to TRBJ2-7, with 11 bases matching TRBD1. This CDR3 is built from 14 residues. CDR1 is MDHEN and CDR2 is SYDVKM in the germline V gene. V lost 7 bases, J lost 4 bases, and 6 bases stayed unmatched. The CDR3 spells CASNRDRGSYEQYF. The CDR3 DNA reads as TGTGCCAGCAACCGGGACAGGGGGTCTTACGAGCAGTACTTC.

The rearrangement joins TRBV29-1 to TRBJ2-3, with 9 bases that match TRBD1. V shed 7 bases, J shed 2 bases, and the junction held 22 bases outside the gene matches. This CDR3 has 19 amino acids. The germline V gene encodes CDR1 SQVTM and CDR2 ANQGSEA. Here the CDR3 reads CSAAPRDRGFSPTTDTQYF. The DNA of the CDR3 is TGCAGCGCTGCCCCCCGAGACAGGGGGTTTAGTCCTACCACAGATACGCAGTATTTT.

The chain recombines TRBV12-5 with TRBJ1-5, with 7 bases aligning to TRBD1. Looked up from germline, CDR1 is LGHNT and CDR2 is FRNRAP. The CDR3 is 16 amino acids. V was clipped by 2 bases and J by 6 bases; unmatched bases: 10. This CDR3 reads CASGLSGAGGRQPQHF. CDR3 in DNA: TGTGCTAGTGGTTTGAGCGGGGCAGGGGGACGTCAGCCCCAGCATTTT. The full variable domain, in which reference TRBV12-5 and TRBJ1-5 provide the parts outside the CDR3, is DARVTQTPRHKVTEMGQEVTMRCQPILGHNTVFWYRQTMMQGLELLAYFRNRAPLDDSGMPKDRFSAEMPDATLATLKIQPSEPRDSAVYFCASGLSGAGGRQPQHFGDGTRLSIL.

This rearrangement joins TRBV20-1 to TRBJ2-1; 8 bases agree with TRBD2. Germline CDR1 DFQATT, CDR2 SNEGSKA (reference sequence). CDR3 length equals 15 residues. J gave up 7 bases and V 5 bases, and 13 bases lay outside the gene matches. DNA of the CDR3: TGCAGTGCTTTCATTTGGGCTCAGCGGGAGAATGAGCAGTTCTTC. Encoded protein: CSAFIWAQRENEQFF.

The rearrangement uses TRBV9 and TRBJ2-2; 15 positions agree with TRBD2. Germline V gene lookup returns CDR1 SGDLS and CDR2 YYNGEE. J gave up 6 bases and V 0 bases, and 6 bases lay outside the gene matches. The CDR3 runs 18 residues. CDR3 protein: CASSVAPGLAGGAGELFF. The DNA for the CDR3 is TGTGCCAGCAGCGTAGCCCCGGGACTAGCGGGAGGAGCCGGGGAGCTGTTTTTT.

This clonotype was detected a few times. The chain combines TRBV30 with TRBJ2-3; D is undetermined. Germline CDR1 is GTSNPN and CDR2 is SVGIG (reference sequence). The CDR3 runs 11 residues. Deletions cut 1 base from V and 6 bases from J, with 5 bases between. CDR3 nucleotides: TGTGCCTGGAGTGCGAAGGATACGCAGTATTTT. Translation: CAWSAKDTQYF.

Ten or more counts support this clonotype. This sequence joins TRBV3-1 and TRBJ1-1; maybe TRBD1 (6 bases). This CDR3 is 15 amino acids long. The germline gives CDR1 LGHDT, CDR2 YNNKEL (reference sequence). The V end lost 4 bases, the J end lost 4 bases, and 16 bases lay between the germline ends. The CDR3 DNA reads TGTGCCAGCAGCCCGCTGGCGGGGGCCCGCACTGAAGCTTTCTTT. Translating gives CASSPLAGARTEAFF.

This clonotype has ten or more counts. V and J are TRBV28 and TRBJ2-7, with 8 bases identical to TRBD1. Germline V gene sequence: CDR1 MDHEN, CDR2 SYDVKM. The CDR3 is made up of 14 amino acids. V lost 8 bases to trimming and J lost 2 bases; unmatched junction nucleotides: 8. The CDR3 here is CASVLDRDTYEQYF. CDR3 DNA: TGTGCCAGCGTGCTGGACAGGGACACCTACGAGCAGTACTTC. The full variable domain, with the rest looked up from reference TRBV28 and TRBJ2-7, is DVKVTQSSRYLVKRTGEKVFLECVQDMDHENMFWYRQDPGLGLRLIYFSYDVKMKEKGDIPEGYSVSREKKERFSLILESASTNQTSMYLCASVLDRDTYEQYFGPGTRLTVT.

The chain has TRBV6-5 and TRBJ2-5, with 7 bases fitting TRBD2. Germline-derived CDR1 and CDR2 are MNHEY and SVGAGI. CDR3 length: 16 residues. V lost 0 bases, J lost 8 bases, and 12 bases stayed unmatched. The CDR3 protein is CASSYSPSGTMQTQYF. CDR3 DNA: TGTGCCAGCAGTTACTCACCTAGCGGTACGATGCAAACCCAGTACTTC.

Only a few counts were recorded for this clonotype. The rearrangement uses TRBV6-1 and TRBJ1-6, with no clear D. This CDR3 is 12 amino acids long. CDR1 and CDR2 from the germline V gene are MNHNS and SASEGT. Trimming took off 3 bases at V and 6 bases at J, with 3 bases between the two ends. The CDR3 DNA reads as TGTGCCAGCAGTGAGCTTAATTCACCCCTCCACTTT. It encodes CASSELNSPLHF.

The rearrangement links TRBV20-1 to TRBJ2-1; D unclear. The germline gives CDR1 DFQATT, CDR2 SNEGSKA (reference sequence). CDR3 length: 12 residues. The CDR3 loop reads CSSGLSYNEQFF. The CDR3 DNA reads TGCAGCTCGGGCCTCTCCTACAATGAGCAGTTCTTC.

This clonotype has ten or more counts. The chain has TRBV2 and TRBJ2-5, with D uncertain. Germline V gene sequence: CDR1 SNHLY, CDR2 FYNNEI. The CDR3 contains 14 residues. V was clipped by 7 bases and J by 3 bases, with 15 bases between them. The CDR3, as DNA: TGTGCCAGCATTCCTGGGGTGGTGGAAGAGACCCAGTACTTC. It yields the protein CASIPGVVEETQYF.

This clonotype was counted at least ten times. The chain combines TRBV2 with TRBJ2-3; D gene uncertain. The germline V and J ends were trimmed by 6 bases and 2 bases, with 6 bases remaining between them. Germline V gives CDR1 SNHLY, CDR2 FYNNEI. The length of the CDR3 is 12 residues. The CDR3 DNA follows: TGTGCCAGCAGAGAGATCACAGATACGCAGTATTTT. This codes for CASREITDTQYF.

This clonotype was counted ten times or more. The chain recombines TRBV10-1 with TRBJ2-1; tentatively, D is TRBD1 or TRBD2 (6 bases each). Between the trimmed V and J ends, which lost 3 bases and 10 bases, there was a span of 16 bases. CDR3 length: 14 amino acids. Germline V lookup: CDR1 WNHNN, CDR2 SYGVQD (reference sequence). The CDR3 DNA follows: TGCGCCAGCAGTGACGGGGGCCCCCAATGGGAGCAGTTCTTC. Its protein is CASSDGGPQWEQFF.

This clonotype was seen repeatedly, ten times or more. The chain recombines TRBV3-1 with TRBJ1-1; D gene uncertain. V dropped 2 bases and J dropped 0 bases, with 10 bases sitting between them. Germline CDR1 reads LGHDT; CDR2 reads YNNKEL (reference sequence). The CDR3 is made up of 15 amino acids. This chain's CDR3 is CASSQSYTVNTEAFF. The CDR3 DNA is TGTGCCAGCAGCCAATCATACACGGTGAACACTGAAGCTTTCTTT.

This clonotype occurred many times. The chain is built from TRBV3-1 and TRBJ1-1, with D perhaps TRBD1 (5 bases). The V end lost 1 base, the J end lost 0 bases, and 15 bases lay between the germline ends. Germline V CDR1 and CDR2: LGHDT, YNNKEL (reference sequence). This CDR3 contains 17 residues. The CDR3 coding sequence is TGTGCCAGCAGCCAAGGATTTTGGGGCGTTATGAACACTGAAGCTTTCTTT. Translation gives CASSQGFWGVMNTEAFF.

This clonotype has only a few counts. This sequence joins TRBV5-4 and TRBJ2-5; D assignment may be TRBD1 or TRBD2 (5 bases each). The ends were cut back, 3 bases at V and 3 bases at J, with 18 bases in the middle. The V gene's germline CDR1 is SGHNT and CDR2 YYREEE (reference sequence). The CDR3 totals 16 residues. CDR3 DNA sequence: TGTGCCAGCAGCTCCCTCCGGGGCAGAAAAAAAGAGACCCAGTACTTC. Amino acids: CASSSLRGRKKETQYF.